This T cell receptor (beta chain) was documented in a study of cytomegalovirus exposure and HLA in healthy donors (dated by TCRdb to about 2017). Background on the whole study: According to a later analysis, the roughly 120 validation repertoires were produced on the same platform as the 700 or so repertoires of the first cohort. The study combined high-throughput TCR immunosequencing, statistical association of individual TCRs with disease status, and machine learning to predict cytomegalovirus infection status. The aim of the study was to test whether cataloging public T cell receptors could identify signatures of past pathogen exposure. Along with the approximately 700-subject first cohort, a separate validation cohort of around 110 different subjects was used. The study at large found these results: The classifier was reported to diagnose cytomegalovirus status with high specificity and sensitivity in both the original cohort and the validation cohort. The study gave a list of some 150 TCR beta chains associated with cytomegalovirus. A few of the identified cytomegalovirus-associated TCR beta chains were confirmed in vitro to be specific for cytomegalovirus antigens. Subsequent analysis determined that TCRs grouped into clusters in the first cohort also showed a tendency toward co-occurrence across the 120 or so validation repertoires, and 94% of cluster scores exceeded 0. It was suggested by the authors that the approach could potentially be generalized to other disease states and immunological phenotypes. A later analysis had no HLA typing for the validation cohort, so co-occurrence there was scored across all 130 or so repertoires. Most TCR sequences were observed very rarely across donors, whereas some public TCRs were present in many individuals.

The donors belonged to the validation cohort of about 120 subjects, which was separate from the approximately 700-subject first cohort. Libraries were constructed by the immunoSEQ multiplex PCR assay. Per the source publication's procedure: A statistical classification framework was developed to diagnose cytomegalovirus status using the catalog of TCR beta chain sequences. The immuneACCESS repertoire file appears here via TCRdb, limited to in-frame rearrangements. These files lack a portion of the clones; in checked studies, under half of the deficit traces to unresolved V genes, and the cause of the others is not known. Clonal size and the V and J genes are those of that table, whereas D and trimming came from the DNA. This sample lists 160,000 or so clones; about four fifths were detected once. Roughly 10% of the sample comes from the top ten. The trim is 0 bases for V and 1 base for J, with a gap of 7 bases between the germline ends. CDR1 and CDR2, per the germline V gene, are SGHRS and YFSETQ. Spanning cysteine to phenylalanine, the CDR3 consists of 14 amino acids. The DNA shown is the 42-base CDR3, in frame from base 1.

For this clone: No cognate antigen has been identified for it. No quality values exist for individual bases; no much larger clone is one base distant.

Material for sequencing was PBMCs. This TCR was recovered from a man aged 25-45 years in good health and CMV-seropositive. The V and J segments used are TRBV5-1 and TRBJ2-5; 6 matching bases give a weak D call of TRBD1. At the DNA level, the sequence is TGCGCCAGCAGCTTGGGACAGGTCCAAGAGACCCAGTACTTC. Its protein reads: CASSLGQVQETQYF.